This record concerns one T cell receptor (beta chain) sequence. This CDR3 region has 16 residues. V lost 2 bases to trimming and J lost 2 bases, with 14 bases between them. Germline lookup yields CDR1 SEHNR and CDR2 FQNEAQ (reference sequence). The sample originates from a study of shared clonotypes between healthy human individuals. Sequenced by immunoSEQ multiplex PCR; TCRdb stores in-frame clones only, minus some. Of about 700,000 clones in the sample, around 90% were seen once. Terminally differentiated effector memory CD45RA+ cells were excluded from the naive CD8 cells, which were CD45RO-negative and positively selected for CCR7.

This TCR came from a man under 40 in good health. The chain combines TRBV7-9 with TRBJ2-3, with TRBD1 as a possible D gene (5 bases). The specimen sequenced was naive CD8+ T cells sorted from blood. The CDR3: CASSLRGVGNTDTQYF. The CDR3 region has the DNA TGTGCCAGCAGCTTAAGGGGCGTAGGCAACACAGATACGCAGTATTTT.